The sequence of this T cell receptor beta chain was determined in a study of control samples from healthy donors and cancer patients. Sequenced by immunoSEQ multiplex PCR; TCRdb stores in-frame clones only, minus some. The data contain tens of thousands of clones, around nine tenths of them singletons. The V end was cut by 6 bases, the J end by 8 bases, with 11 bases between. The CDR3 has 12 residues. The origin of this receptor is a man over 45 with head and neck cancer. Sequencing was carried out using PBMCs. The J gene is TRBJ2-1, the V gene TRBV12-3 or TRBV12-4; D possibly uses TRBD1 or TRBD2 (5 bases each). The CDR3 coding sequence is TGTGCCAGCAGGGGCCCGGGGCATGAGCAGTTCTTC. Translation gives CASRGPGHEQFF.